Listed below are T cell receptor beta chains from one sample, sequenced in a study of blood T cell repertoires in COVID-19. The protocol was immunoSEQ multiplex PCR, while the TCRdb copy is restricted to in-frame clones and leaves out a portion. The sample contains about 200,000 clones, approximately 80% of which appear only once. The specimen sequenced was peripheral blood. These receptor sequences come from a human donor in a cohort sampled during active COVID-19. CDR3s include the opening cysteine and the closing phenylalanine or tryptophan. D genes are given only for firm matches. Not every row has a clone size; where given, it reads once, few, many or a size class.

V gene: TRBV20-1
clone size: .
J gene: TRBJ2-3
D gene: .
CDR3 protein: CSASFWDLTSEVQYF
CDR3 DNA: TGCAGTGCTAGTTTTTGGGACTTGACGTCTGAAGTGCAGTATTTT

V gene: TRBV5-1
clone size: .
J gene: TRBJ2-7
D gene: .
CDR3 protein: CASSLGAYYEQYF
CDR3 DNA: TGCGCCAGCAGCTTAGGGGCGTACTACGAGCAGTACTTC

V gene: TRBV30
clone size: .
J gene: TRBJ1-5
D gene: .
CDR3 protein: CAWSVRGGNQPQHF
CDR3 DNA: TGTGCCTGGAGTGTACGGGGGGGAAATCAGCCCCAGCATTTT

V gene: TRBV2
clone size: .
J gene: TRBJ2-2
D gene: TRBD2
CDR3 protein: CASSEAGLADISNTGELFF
CDR3 DNA: TGTGCCAGCAGTGAGGCGGGACTAGCGGATATTTCTAACACCGGGGAGCTGTTTTTT

V gene: TRBV6-5
clone size: .
J gene: TRBJ1-5
D gene: .
CDR3 protein: CASSNEDKFNQPQHF
CDR3 DNA: TGTGCCAGCAGTAACGAGGACAAGTTCAATCAGCCCCAGCATTTT

V gene: TRBV9
clone size: .
J gene: TRBJ2-3
D gene: TRBD2
CDR3 protein: CASSGAGLAGVSLRDTQYF
CDR3 DNA: TGTGCCAGCAGCGGGGCGGGACTAGCGGGAGTGAGCCTAAGGGATACGCAGTATTTT

V gene: TRBV28
clone size: .
J gene: TRBJ2-7
D gene: TRBD2
CDR3 protein: CASSLSGTSGSYEQYF
CDR3 DNA: TGTGCCAGCAGTTTATCAGGGACTAGCGGTTCCTACGAGCAGTACTTC

V gene: TRBV28
clone size: .
J gene: TRBJ1-2
D gene: .
CDR3 protein: CASRDNRLYGYTF
CDR3 DNA: TGTGCCAGCAGGGATAACAGGCTCTATGGCTACACCTTC

V gene: TRBV5-6
clone size: .
J gene: TRBJ1-2
D gene: .
CDR3 protein: CASSSWTVSYGYTF
CDR3 DNA: TGTGCCAGCAGCTCATGGACAGTCTCCTATGGCTACACCTTC

V gene: TRBV18
clone size: few
J gene: TRBJ1-5
D gene: TRBD1
CDR3 protein: CASSRPGQIDQPQHF
CDR3 DNA: TGTGCCAGCTCACGACCGGGACAGATAGATCAGCCCCAGCATTTT

V gene: TRBV5-8
clone size: .
J gene: TRBJ2-7
D gene: TRBD2
CDR3 protein: CASSRSGTAYEQYF
CDR3 DNA: TGTGCCAGCAGCAGAAGCGGGACGGCCTACGAGCAGTACTTC

V gene: TRBV9
clone size: .
J gene: TRBJ1-4
D gene: TRBD1
CDR3 protein: CASRAGQVNEKLFF
CDR3 DNA: TGTGCCAGCCGCGCGGGACAGGTAAATGAAAAACTGTTTTTT

V gene: TRBV24-1
clone size: .
J gene: TRBJ2-5
D gene: TRBD1
CDR3 protein: CATSERTGGRETQYF
CDR3 DNA: TGTGCCACCAGTGAAAGGACAGGGGGCAGGGAGACCCAGTACTTC

V gene: TRBV5-1
clone size: .
J gene: TRBJ2-3
D gene: .
CDR3 protein: CASSLGLAKSTDTQYF
CDR3 DNA: TGCGCCAGCAGCCTGGGCCTAGCAAAGAGCACAGATACGCAGTATTTT

V gene: TRBV2
clone size: .
J gene: TRBJ1-2
D gene: .
CDR3 protein: CASSQRPLTGFTHYGYTF
CDR3 DNA: TGTGCCAGCAGTCAAAGACCATTAACAGGGTTCACTCACTATGGCTACACCTTC

V gene: TRBV19
clone size: .
J gene: TRBJ2-2
D gene: .
CDR3 protein: CASSIAGGNTGELFF
CDR3 DNA: TGTGCCAGTAGTATCGCTGGGGGCAACACCGGGGAGCTGTTTTTT

V gene: TRBV28
clone size: .
J gene: TRBJ2-5
D gene: .
CDR3 protein: CASSSYRELGETQYF
CDR3 DNA: TGTGCCAGCAGTTCATACAGGGAGCTGGGGGAGACCCAGTACTTC

V gene: TRBV14
clone size: .
J gene: TRBJ2-5
D gene: TRBD2
CDR3 protein: CASSQGRGVQETQYF
CDR3 DNA: TGTGCCAGCAGCCAAGGTCGGGGGGTCCAAGAGACCCAGTACTTC

V gene: TRBV28
clone size: .
J gene: TRBJ2-5
D gene: TRBD1
CDR3 protein: CASSPRQGAPSLWETQYF
CDR3 DNA: TGTGCCAGCAGTCCGAGACAGGGGGCTCCGTCCCTTTGGGAGACCCAGTACTTC

V gene: TRBV28
clone size: .
J gene: TRBJ2-3
D gene: .
CDR3 protein: CASRGAGGTDTQYF
CDR3 DNA: TGTGCCAGCAGAGGGGCAGGGGGCACAGATACGCAGTATTTT

V gene: TRBV24-1
clone size: .
J gene: TRBJ2-7
D gene: .
CDR3 protein: CATSETGQYEQYF
CDR3 DNA: TGTGCCACCAGTGAAACAGGGCAGTACGAGCAGTACTTC

V gene: TRBV2
clone size: .
J gene: TRBJ2-7
D gene: .
CDR3 protein: CASSEGRDISYEQYF
CDR3 DNA: TGTGCCAGCAGTGAAGGCCGGGACATCTCCTACGAGCAGTACTTC

V gene: TRBV5-6
clone size: .
J gene: TRBJ2-5
D gene: TRBD1
CDR3 protein: CASSSGTGSGETQYF
CDR3 DNA: TGTGCCAGCAGCTCTGGGACAGGGAGCGGGGAGACCCAGTACTTC

V gene: TRBV7-2
clone size: .
J gene: TRBJ1-2
D gene: .
CDR3 protein: CASSLGLDYGYTF
CDR3 DNA: TGTGCCAGCAGCTTAGGGCTGGACTATGGCTACACCTTC

V gene: TRBV4-1
clone size: .
J gene: TRBJ1-3
D gene: .
CDR3 protein: CASSHSTGIGTIYF
CDR3 DNA: TGCGCCAGCAGCCACTCAACAGGGATCGGCACCATATATTTT

V gene: TRBV18
clone size: .
J gene: TRBJ2-7
D gene: TRBD2
CDR3 protein: CASSPPAGGGEQYF
CDR3 DNA: TGTGCCAGCTCACCACCAGCGGGAGGCGGGGAGCAGTACTTC

V gene: TRBV7-2
clone size: few
J gene: TRBJ1-6
D gene: .
CDR3 protein: CASTTGVSNSPLHF
CDR3 DNA: TGTGCCAGCACGACCGGGGTTAGTAATTCACCCCTCCACTTT

V gene: TRBV30
clone size: few
J gene: TRBJ1-3
D gene: TRBD1
CDR3 protein: CAWSVLGQAGNTIYF
CDR3 DNA: TGTGCCTGGAGTGTACTGGGACAGGCTGGAAACACCATATATTTT

V gene: TRBV25-1
clone size: .
J gene: TRBJ2-7
D gene: TRBD2
CDR3 protein: CASSRAGAHEQYF
CDR3 DNA: TGTGCCAGCAGTCGGGCGGGAGCCCACGAGCAGTACTTC

V gene: TRBV7-2
clone size: .
J gene: TRBJ1-2
D gene: .
CDR3 protein: CASSPSSSGGWYGYTF
CDR3 DNA: TGTGCCAGCAGCCCATCGTCCAGCGGGGGATGGTATGGCTACACCTTC

V gene: TRBV28
clone size: .
J gene: TRBJ2-7
D gene: TRBD1
CDR3 protein: CASSSFPDRAYEQYF
CDR3 DNA: TGTGCCAGCAGTTCATTCCCGGACAGGGCCTACGAGCAGTACTTC

V gene: TRBV21-1
clone size: few
J gene: TRBJ2-7
D gene: .
CDR3 protein: CASNQGREQYF
CDR3 DNA: TGTGCCAGCAACCAGGGAAGGGAGCAGTACTTC

V gene: TRBV2
clone size: .
J gene: TRBJ2-1
D gene: TRBD2
CDR3 protein: CASRRVTGGPGEQFF
CDR3 DNA: TGTGCCAGCAGACGAGTGACGGGAGGGCCTGGTGAGCAGTTCTTC

V gene: TRBV12-5
clone size: .
J gene: TRBJ1-1
D gene: .
CDR3 protein: CASGFLQGRNTEAFF
CDR3 DNA: TGTGCTAGTGGTTTCCTCCAGGGCAGAAACACTGAAGCTTTCTTT

V gene: TRBV6-6
clone size: .
J gene: TRBJ2-7
D gene: .
CDR3 protein: CASSYSVKGAYEQYF
CDR3 DNA: TGTGCCAGCAGTTACTCGGTAAAGGGAGCTTACGAGCAGTACTTC

V gene: TRBV28
clone size: .
J gene: TRBJ2-3
D gene: TRBD2
CDR3 protein: CASRTSGRHTDTQYF
CDR3 DNA: TGTGCCAGCAGAACTAGCGGGAGGCACACAGATACGCAGTATTTT

V gene: TRBV6-1
clone size: .
J gene: TRBJ2-3
D gene: TRBD2
CDR3 protein: CASSDSRASGRATDTQYF
CDR3 DNA: TGTGCCAGCAGTGACAGCCGGGCTAGCGGGAGGGCTACAGATACGCAGTATTTT

V gene: TRBV7-8
clone size: once
J gene: TRBJ2-1
D gene: TRBD1
CDR3 protein: CASSLKGQGSYNEQFF
CDR3 DNA: TGTGCCAGCAGCCTAAAGGGACAGGGGTCATACAATGAGCAGTTCTTC

V gene: TRBV28
clone size: .
J gene: TRBJ2-1
D gene: .
CDR3 protein: CASRIVNEQFF
CDR3 DNA: TGTGCCAGCAGAATTGTAAATGAGCAGTTCTTC

V gene: TRBV12-3/TRBV12-4
clone size: .
J gene: TRBJ2-5
D gene: TRBD1
CDR3 protein: CASTRDRAQTQYF
CDR3 DNA: TGTGCCAGCACCAGGGACAGGGCTCAGACCCAGTACTTC

V gene: TRBV14
clone size: .
J gene: TRBJ2-1
D gene: .
CDR3 protein: CASSHVGPSSYNEQFF
CDR3 DNA: TGTGCCAGCAGCCATGTTGGCCCTAGCTCCTACAATGAGCAGTTCTTC

V gene: TRBV19
clone size: .
J gene: TRBJ2-1
D gene: TRBD1
CDR3 protein: CASSTYSGTGYGNEQFF
CDR3 DNA: TGTGCCAGTAGTACCTATTCCGGGACAGGGTACGGCAATGAGCAGTTCTTC

V gene: TRBV4-2
clone size: .
J gene: TRBJ2-5
D gene: TRBD2
CDR3 protein: CASSRSLAEDQETQYF
CDR3 DNA: TGTGCCAGCAGCCGGTCTCTAGCGGAAGATCAAGAGACCCAGTACTTC

V gene: TRBV21-1
clone size: .
J gene: TRBJ2-3
D gene: .
CDR3 protein: CASSRGLAGRLDTQYF
CDR3 DNA: TGTGCCAGCAGCCGAGGACTAGCGGGAAGGTTAGATACGCAGTATTTT

V gene: TRBV6-5
clone size: few
J gene: TRBJ1-5
D gene: TRBD1
CDR3 protein: CASRGTVSNQPQHF
CDR3 DNA: TGTGCCAGCAGGGGGACAGTTAGCAATCAGCCCCAGCATTTT

V gene: TRBV15
clone size: .
J gene: TRBJ2-3
D gene: .
CDR3 protein: CATSRDVSGITDTQYF
CDR3 DNA: TGTGCCACCAGCAGAGACGTTAGCGGAATTACAGATACGCAGTATTTT

V gene: TRBV28
clone size: few
J gene: TRBJ1-1
D gene: .
CDR3 protein: CASTGSWTEAFF
CDR3 DNA: TGTGCCAGCACGGGGTCGTGGACTGAAGCTTTCTTT

V gene: TRBV30
clone size: .
J gene: TRBJ2-2
D gene: TRBD2
CDR3 protein: CAWRKGLANTGELFF
CDR3 DNA: TGTGCCTGGAGAAAGGGACTAGCGAACACCGGGGAGCTGTTTTTT

V gene: TRBV29-1
clone size: few
J gene: TRBJ1-1
D gene: .
CDR3 protein: CSVARRLDTEAFF
CDR3 DNA: TGCAGCGTTGCTAGGAGGTTGGACACTGAAGCTTTCTTT

V gene: TRBV28
clone size: .
J gene: TRBJ1-2
D gene: TRBD1
CDR3 protein: CASSLDRGGYTF
CDR3 DNA: TGTGCCAGCAGTCTCGACAGGGGTGGCTACACCTTC

V gene: TRBV28
clone size: .
J gene: TRBJ1-2
D gene: .
CDR3 protein: CASSPDTTHGYTF
CDR3 DNA: TGTGCCAGCAGCCCCGACACGACCCATGGCTACACCTTC

V gene: TRBV10-3
clone size: .
J gene: TRBJ2-7
D gene: TRBD1
CDR3 protein: CAISEGQGGGRLEQYF
CDR3 DNA: TGTGCCATCAGTGAGGGACAGGGCGGCGGGCGGTTGGAGCAGTACTTC

V gene: TRBV7-2
clone size: .
J gene: TRBJ2-1
D gene: .
CDR3 protein: CASSWYSGSRNEQFF
CDR3 DNA: TGTGCCAGCAGCTGGTATAGCGGAAGCCGCAATGAGCAGTTCTTC

V gene: TRBV27
clone size: once
J gene: TRBJ2-6
D gene: .
CDR3 protein: CASSGGPGANVLTF
CDR3 DNA: TGTGCCAGCAGTGGAGGGCCTGGGGCCAACGTCCTGACTTTC

V gene: TRBV7-8
clone size: .
J gene: TRBJ2-3
D gene: TRBD2
CDR3 protein: CASSSGLAGRTDTQYF
CDR3 DNA: TGTGCCAGCAGCTCGGGACTAGCCGGCCGCACAGATACGCAGTATTTT

V gene: TRBV7-9
clone size: .
J gene: TRBJ1-1
D gene: TRBD1
CDR3 protein: CASSPDREAFF
CDR3 DNA: TGTGCCAGCAGCCCCGACAGGGAGGCTTTCTTT

V gene: TRBV18
clone size: once
J gene: TRBJ1-4
D gene: .
CDR3 protein: CASSPTDSGEKLFF
CDR3 DNA: TGTGCCAGCTCACCAACGGATTCGGGGGAAAAACTGTTTTTT

V gene: TRBV9
clone size: few
J gene: TRBJ2-1
D gene: .
CDR3 protein: CASSPRPGTPNNEQFF
CDR3 DNA: TGTGCCAGCAGCCCGCGTCCCGGGACACCGAACAATGAGCAGTTCTTC

V gene: TRBV6-5
clone size: few
J gene: TRBJ1-3
D gene: .
CDR3 protein: CASRSGKGEGNTIYF
CDR3 DNA: TGTGCCAGCCGGTCGGGGAAGGGGGAAGGAAACACCATATATTTT

V gene: TRBV12-1
clone size: once
J gene: TRBJ1-4
D gene: .
CDR3 protein: CASSSPGQPRYNEKLFF
CDR3 DNA: TGTGCCAGCAGCTCCCCCGGACAGCCTAGATATAATGAAAAACTGTTTTTT